Reported below is one TCR beta chain. Its antigen is unidentified. This record comes from a study of neoadjuvant anti-PD-1 for oral cavity cancer. As for the study in general: Patients without progression got a fourth dose around day 43. Study observations and caveats: Larger post-treatment preexisting tumor clones tracked with greater tumor shrinkage.

Survey sequencing of tumors mostly used around 4.8 ug DNA, two replicates. Repertoires were generated with immunoSEQ multiplex PCR, while TCRdb's copy carries only in-frame clones and drops some. The data contain under 6,500 clones, around 60% of them singletons. The time point: after neoadjuvant nivolumab, at surgical resection. Germline CDR1 and CDR2: MNHNY and SVGAGI (reference sequence). The CDR3 length is 15 residues. With 4 bases removed from V and 7 bases from J, the gap between germline ends came to 17 bases. The V and J genes are TRBV6-6 and TRBJ1-5; D may be TRBD1 (6 bases). This TCR was sampled from a person aged 35-79 years with oral cavity squamous cell carcinoma. This specimen was tumor tissue, taken after nivolumab (anti-PD-1) treatment. This CDR3 reads CASSSSGTPGQPQHF. The CDR3 DNA sequence: TGTGCCAGCAGTTCCTCCGGGACACCGGGCCAGCCCCAGCATTTT.